This T cell receptor (beta chain) was recorded in a study of Graves' ophthalmopathy and Graves' hyperthyroidism. Findings and limits, study-wide: It was with about 68% sensitivity and almost 75% specificity that the model predicted ophthalmopathy progression.

Investigators amplified TCR beta CDR3 regions from RNA transcripts. The authors performed first-round RT-PCR with HTBI primers and then a second-round multiplex PCR. MiXCR, applied by TCRdb to the multiplex PCR reads, yields one record per CDR3 protein. The table lists about 600,000 distinct CDR3 sequences, just under 40% of them singletons. The CDR3 runs to 14 residues. V lost 5 bases to trimming and J lost 4 bases, with 12 bases between them. This clonotype occurred many times. Its antigen remains unknown. Sequenced sample: peripheral blood or thyroid tissue (not recorded which). The clonotype was recovered from an adult man with Graves' hyperthyroidism. The V and J genes are TRBV12-3 or TRBV12-4 and TRBJ2-1; D is perhaps TRBD1 (5 bases). This CDR3 is CASSAWGSYNEQFF. CDR3 DNA: TGTGCCAGCAGTGCTTGGGGCTCTTACAATGAGCAGTTCTTC.